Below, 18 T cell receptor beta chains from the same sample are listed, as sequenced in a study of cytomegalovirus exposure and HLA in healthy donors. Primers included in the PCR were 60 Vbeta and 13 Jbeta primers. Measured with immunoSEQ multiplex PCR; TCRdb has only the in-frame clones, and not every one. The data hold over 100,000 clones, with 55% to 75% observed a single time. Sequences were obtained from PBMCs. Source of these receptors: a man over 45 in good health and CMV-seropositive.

DNA for the CDR3: TGTGCCAGCAGCTCCCTTGCGGGCACTGAAGCTTTCTTT. The encoded protein is CASSSLAGTEAFF. This chain uses TRBV7-3 with TRBJ1-1; D unclear. The CDR3 is 13 residues long. CDR1 is SGHTA, CDR2 FQGTGA, per germline. Trimming took off 4 bases at V and 4 bases at J, with 10 bases between the two ends.

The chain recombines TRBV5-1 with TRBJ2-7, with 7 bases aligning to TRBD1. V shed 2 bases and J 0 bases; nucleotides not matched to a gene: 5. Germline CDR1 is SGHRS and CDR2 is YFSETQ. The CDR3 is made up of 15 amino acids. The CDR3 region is CASSFGQDVSYEQYF. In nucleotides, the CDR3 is TGCGCCAGCAGCTTCGGACAGGACGTCTCCTACGAGCAGTACTTC.

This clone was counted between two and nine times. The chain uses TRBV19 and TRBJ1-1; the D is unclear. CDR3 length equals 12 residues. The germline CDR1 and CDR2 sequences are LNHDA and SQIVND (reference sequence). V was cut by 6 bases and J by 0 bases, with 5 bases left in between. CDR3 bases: TGTGCCAGTAGACAGATGAACACTGAAGCTTTCTTT. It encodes CASRQMNTEAFF.

The CDR3 region is CASRQGDQPQHF. As DNA, the CDR3 is TGTGCCAGCAGACAGGGCGATCAGCCCCAGCATTTT. The J gene is TRBJ1-5, the V gene TRBV6-5, with D maybe TRBD1 (6 bases). From germline, CDR1 is MNHEY and CDR2 SVGAGI. This CDR3 is 12 amino acids long. V lost 6 bases to trimming and J lost 5 bases, with 8 bases between them.

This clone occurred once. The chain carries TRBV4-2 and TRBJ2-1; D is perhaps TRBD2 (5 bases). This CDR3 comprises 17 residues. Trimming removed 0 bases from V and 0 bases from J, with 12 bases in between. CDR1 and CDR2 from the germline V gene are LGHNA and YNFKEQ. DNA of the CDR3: TGTGCCAGCAGCCAAGACGGTGGGAGAGGCTCCTACAATGAGCAGTTCTTC. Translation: CASSQDGGRGSYNEQFF.

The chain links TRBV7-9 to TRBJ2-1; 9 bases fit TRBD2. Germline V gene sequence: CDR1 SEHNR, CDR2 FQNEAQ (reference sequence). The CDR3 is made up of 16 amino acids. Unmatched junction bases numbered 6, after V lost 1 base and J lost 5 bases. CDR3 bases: TGTGCCAGCAGCTTAGAGGCAGCGGGAGGCCACAATGAGCAGTTCTTC. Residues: CASSLEAAGGHNEQFF.

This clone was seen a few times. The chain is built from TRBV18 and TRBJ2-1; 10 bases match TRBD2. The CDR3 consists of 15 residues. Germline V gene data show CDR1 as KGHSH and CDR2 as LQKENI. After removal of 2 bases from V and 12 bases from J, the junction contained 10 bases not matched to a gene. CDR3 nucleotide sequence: TGTGCCAGCTCACCAGGAGGGACTAGCGAGCACCTGCAGTTCTTC. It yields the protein CASSPGGTSEHLQFF.

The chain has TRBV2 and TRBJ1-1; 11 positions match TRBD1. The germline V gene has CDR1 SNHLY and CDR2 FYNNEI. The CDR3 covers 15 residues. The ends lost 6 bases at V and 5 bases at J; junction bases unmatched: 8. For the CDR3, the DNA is TGTGCCAGCAGGATGACCGGGACAGGGGGAACTGAAGCTTTCTTT. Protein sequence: CASRMTGTGGTEAFF.

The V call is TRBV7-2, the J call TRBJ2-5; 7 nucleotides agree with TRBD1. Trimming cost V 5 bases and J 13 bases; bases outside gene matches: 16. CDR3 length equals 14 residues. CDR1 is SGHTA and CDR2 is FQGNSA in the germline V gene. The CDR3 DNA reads TGTGCCAGCAGCGGCACGGGGCTGACAGGGCCCGGGTACTTC. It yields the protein CASSGTGLTGPGYF.

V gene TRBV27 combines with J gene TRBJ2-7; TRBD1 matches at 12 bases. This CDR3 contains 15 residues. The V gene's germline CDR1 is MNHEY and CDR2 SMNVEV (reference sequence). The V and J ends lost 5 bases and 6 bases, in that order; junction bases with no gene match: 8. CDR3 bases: TGTGCCAGCAGTGGGGGCCGGGACAGGGGGCGCGAGCAGTACTTC. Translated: CASSGGRDRGREQYF.

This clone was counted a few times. The CDR3 loop is CASSSLLEETQYF. In DNA, the CDR3 is TGTGCCAGCAGCTCCTTACTTGAAGAGACCCAGTACTTC. V gene TRBV5-6 combines with J gene TRBJ2-5; D is ambiguous. The V end lost 3 bases, the J end lost 3 bases, and 9 bases lay between the germline ends. The CDR3 contains 13 residues. Germline assignment: CDR1 SGHDT and CDR2 YYEEEE.

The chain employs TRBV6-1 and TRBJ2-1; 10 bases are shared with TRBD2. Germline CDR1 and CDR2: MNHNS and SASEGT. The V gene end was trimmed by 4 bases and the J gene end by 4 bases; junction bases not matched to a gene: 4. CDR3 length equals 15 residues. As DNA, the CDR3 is TGTGCCAGCAGTGCTAGCGGGGGACAATACAATGAGCAGTTCTTC. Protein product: CASSASGGQYNEQFF.

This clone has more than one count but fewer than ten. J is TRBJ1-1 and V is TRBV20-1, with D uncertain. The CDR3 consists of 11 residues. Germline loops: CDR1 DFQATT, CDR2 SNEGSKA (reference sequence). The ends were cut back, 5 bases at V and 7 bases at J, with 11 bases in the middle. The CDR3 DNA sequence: TGCAGTGCTGTCCCGGGAGATGAAGCTTTCTTT. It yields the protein CSAVPGDEAFF.

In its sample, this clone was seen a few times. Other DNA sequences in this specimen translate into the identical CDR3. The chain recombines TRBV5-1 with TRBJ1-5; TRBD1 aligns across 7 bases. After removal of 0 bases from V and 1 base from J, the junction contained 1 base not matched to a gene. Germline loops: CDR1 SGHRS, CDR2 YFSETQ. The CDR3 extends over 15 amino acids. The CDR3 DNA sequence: TGCGCCAGCAGCTTGGAGGGGGCGAGCAATCAGCCCCAGCATTTT. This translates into CASSLEGASNQPQHF.

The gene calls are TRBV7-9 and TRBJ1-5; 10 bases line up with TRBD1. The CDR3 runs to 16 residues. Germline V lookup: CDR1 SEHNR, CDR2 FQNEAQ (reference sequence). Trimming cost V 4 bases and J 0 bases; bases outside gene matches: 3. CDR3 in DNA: TGTGCCAGCAGCTCCTGGACAGGGGGTAGCAATCAGCCCCAGCATTTT. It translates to CASSSWTGGSNQPQHF.

The chain's CDR3 is CASSSNPGTPEKLFF. The CDR3 DNA follows: TGTGCCAGCAGCTCTAACCCGGGGACACCCGAAAAACTGTTTTTT. The chain employs TRBV11-2 and TRBJ1-4, with a tentative D call TRBD1 (6 bases). The CDR3 runs 15 residues. V was pared by 4 bases and J by 8 bases, with 17 bases between. CDR1 and CDR2 from the germline V gene are SGHAT and FQNNGV.

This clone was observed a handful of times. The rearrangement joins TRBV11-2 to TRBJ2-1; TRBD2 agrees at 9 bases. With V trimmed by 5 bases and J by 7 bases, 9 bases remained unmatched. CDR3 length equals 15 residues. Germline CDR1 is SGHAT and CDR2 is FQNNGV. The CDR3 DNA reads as TGTGCCAGCAGCCCTGGGACTAGCTCGGGTAATGAGCAGTTCTTC. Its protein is CASSPGTSSGNEQFF.

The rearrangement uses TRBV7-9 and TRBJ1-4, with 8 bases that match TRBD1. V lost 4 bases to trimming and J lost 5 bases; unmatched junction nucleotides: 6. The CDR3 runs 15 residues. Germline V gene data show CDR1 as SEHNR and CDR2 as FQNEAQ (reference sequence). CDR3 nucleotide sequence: TGTGCCAGCAGCTCTCTAGGACAGGGCAATGAAAAACTGTTTTTT. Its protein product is CASSSLGQGNEKLFF.